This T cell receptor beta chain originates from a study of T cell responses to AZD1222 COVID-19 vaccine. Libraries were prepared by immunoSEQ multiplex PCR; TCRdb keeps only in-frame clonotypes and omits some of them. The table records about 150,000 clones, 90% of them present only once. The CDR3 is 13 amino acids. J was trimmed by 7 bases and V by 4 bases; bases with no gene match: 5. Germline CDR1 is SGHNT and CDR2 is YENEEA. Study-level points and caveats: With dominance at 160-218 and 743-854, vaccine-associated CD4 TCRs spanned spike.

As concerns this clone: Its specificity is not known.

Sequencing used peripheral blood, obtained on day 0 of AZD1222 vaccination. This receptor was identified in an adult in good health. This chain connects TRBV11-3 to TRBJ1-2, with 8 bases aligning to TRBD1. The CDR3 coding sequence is TGTGCCAGCAGCTCGGACAGGGATATTGGCTACACCTTC. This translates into CASSSDRDIGYTF.